Below are 13 T cell receptor beta chains sequenced from a single sample in a study of cytomegalovirus exposure and HLA in healthy donors. Generated by immunoSEQ multiplex PCR, the TCRdb table keeps only in-frame clones and is missing some. The sample has hundreds of thousands of clones, around nine tenths seen once. Sequencing was carried out using PBMCs. These TCRs come from a man younger than 35 in good health and CMV-seronegative.

The V call is TRBV4-2, the J call TRBJ1-3, with 8 bases identical to TRBD1. V shed 0 bases and J 6 bases; nucleotides not matched to a gene: 1. This CDR3 contains 14 residues. Germline assignment: CDR1 LGHNA and CDR2 YNFKEQ. Here the CDR3 reads CASSQDRGPNTIYF. In DNA, the CDR3 is TGTGCCAGCAGCCAAGACAGGGGGCCAAACACCATATATTTT.

This clone was seen only once. The chain couples TRBV11-3 to TRBJ2-3; D uncertain. The CDR3 has 15 amino acids. Germline V CDR1 and CDR2: SGHNT, YENEEA. Trimming removed 5 bases from V and 5 bases from J, with 17 bases in between. CDR3 protein: CASSRVRGVGDTQYF. DNA for the CDR3: TGTGCCAGCAGCCGAGTGCGAGGAGTTGGAGATACGCAGTATTTT.

V usage is TRBV9 and J usage is TRBJ1-2, with 9 bases identical to TRBD1. CDR3 size: 16 residues. Losses at the gene ends were 2 bases for V and 4 bases for J; bases not matched to a gene: 9. Per the germline V gene, CDR1 is SGDLS and CDR2 is YYNGEE. This CDR3 is CASSVSGTGHSYGYTF. The CDR3 DNA is TGTGCCAGCAGCGTTTCCGGGACAGGGCACTCCTATGGCTACACCTTC.

The chain recombines TRBV18 with TRBJ2-2; the match to TRBD2 covers 8 bases. V gave up 6 bases and J gave up 2 bases; unmatched junction bases: 5. Germline V gives CDR1 KGHSH, CDR2 LQKENI. The CDR3 spans 15 residues. Here the CDR3 reads CASSNSGGNTGELFF. The DNA for the CDR3 is TGTGCCAGCTCCAACAGCGGGGGAAACACCGGGGAGCTGTTTTTT.

The V and J genes are TRBV6-1 and TRBJ2-6; a weak D match, TRBD1 (6 bases). V gave up 4 bases and J gave up 0 bases, with 13 bases separating them. This CDR3 region has 17 residues. Per germline, CDR1 MNHNS and CDR2 SASEGT. The CDR3 spells CASSVTGWASGANVLTF. The CDR3 DNA reads TGTGCCAGCAGTGTTACAGGGTGGGCCTCTGGGGCCAACGTCCTGACTTTC.

This clone was picked up one time. This chain connects TRBV28 to TRBJ2-3, with D perhaps TRBD1 (6 bases). The CDR3 is made up of 13 amino acids. V shed 7 bases and J shed 4 bases, with 12 bases lying between them. The germline V gene encodes CDR1 MDHEN and CDR2 SYDVKM. The CDR3 protein is CASTTYRADTQYF. The CDR3 DNA is TGTGCCAGCACAACTTACAGGGCAGATACGCAGTATTTT. The full variable domain, rest sourced from reference TRBV28 and TRBJ2-3, is DVKVTQSSRYLVKRTGEKVFLECVQDMDHENMFWYRQDPGLGLRLIYFSYDVKMKEKGDIPEGYSVSREKKERFSLILESASTNQTSMYLCASTTYRADTQYFGPGTRLTVL.

The genes are TRBV5-4 and TRBJ2-5; 10 nucleotides line up with TRBD2. There are 14 residues in the CDR3. V lost 4 bases, J lost 2 bases, and 2 bases stayed unmatched. Germline V CDR1 and CDR2: SGHNT, YYREEE (reference sequence). The CDR3 reads CASSELAGQETQYF. CDR3 DNA sequence: TGTGCCAGCAGCGAACTAGCGGGGCAAGAGACCCAGTACTTC. Filled out from reference TRBV5-4 and TRBJ2-5, the complete variable domain reads ETGVTQSPTHLIKTRGQQVTLRCSSQSGHNTVSWYQQALGQGPQFIFQYYREEENGRGNFPPRFSGLQFPNYSSELNVNALELDDSALYLCASSELAGQETQYFGPGTRLLVL.

CDR3 loop: CASSLLEDDGYTF. CDR3 DNA: TGTGCCAGCAGCTTATTGGAGGATGATGGCTACACCTTC. The chain is built from TRBV7-9 and TRBJ1-2, with D uncertain. CDR1 is SEHNR and CDR2 is FQNEAQ in the germline V gene (reference sequence). The V gene lost 2 bases and the J gene lost 6 bases, with 10 bases spanning the gap. CDR3 length: 13 amino acids.

The V and J genes are TRBV6-6 and TRBJ2-1, with unresolved D. Germline loops: CDR1 MNHNY, CDR2 SVGAGI (reference sequence). The CDR3 is 14 amino acids. V lost 1 base and J 8 bases, leaving 12 bases between the germline ends. CDR3 amino acids: CASSYYEANHEQFF. The CDR3 nucleotides read TGTGCCAGCAGTTACTACGAGGCTAACCATGAGCAGTTCTTC.

This chain joins TRBV6-4 and TRBJ1-3; 7 bases align to TRBD1. This CDR3 is built from 15 residues. Germline V gene lookup returns CDR1 MRHNA and CDR2 SNTAGT. Trimming cost V 6 bases and J 2 bases; bases outside gene matches: 7. The CDR3 region is CASSRETGAGNTIYF. The CDR3 region has the DNA TGTGCCAGCAGCCGGGAAACAGGGGCTGGAAACACCATATATTTT.

This clone came up once. The V gene is TRBV7-9, the J gene TRBJ2-3, with a possible D match to TRBD2 (6 bases). Germline V gene lookup returns CDR1 SEHNR and CDR2 FQNEAQ (reference sequence). The length of the CDR3 is 12 residues. Trimming shortened V by 8 bases and J by 6 bases, and 12 bases separated the two germline ends. The CDR3: CASGPGDDTQYF. The CDR3 region has the DNA TGTGCCAGCGGTCCGGGGGACGATACGCAGTATTTT.

The chain links TRBV27 to TRBJ2-3; 10 bases match TRBD2. J gave up 1 base and V 3 bases, and 4 bases lay outside the gene matches. The germline gives CDR1 MNHEY, CDR2 SMNVEV (reference sequence). The CDR3 consists of 16 residues. DNA for the CDR3: TGTGCCAGCAGTTTCCCCGGACTAGCGGGCACAGATACGCAGTATTTT. Its protein product is CASSFPGLAGTDTQYF.

This chain links TRBV18 with TRBJ2-7; D might be TRBD1 (6 bases). This CDR3 region has 12 residues. Germline-derived CDR1 and CDR2 are KGHSH and LQKENI. Trimming removed 8 bases at V and 5 bases at J, with 13 bases between. The CDR3 here is CASTYRVDEQYF. DNA for the CDR3: TGTGCCAGCACATACAGGGTTGACGAGCAGTACTTC.